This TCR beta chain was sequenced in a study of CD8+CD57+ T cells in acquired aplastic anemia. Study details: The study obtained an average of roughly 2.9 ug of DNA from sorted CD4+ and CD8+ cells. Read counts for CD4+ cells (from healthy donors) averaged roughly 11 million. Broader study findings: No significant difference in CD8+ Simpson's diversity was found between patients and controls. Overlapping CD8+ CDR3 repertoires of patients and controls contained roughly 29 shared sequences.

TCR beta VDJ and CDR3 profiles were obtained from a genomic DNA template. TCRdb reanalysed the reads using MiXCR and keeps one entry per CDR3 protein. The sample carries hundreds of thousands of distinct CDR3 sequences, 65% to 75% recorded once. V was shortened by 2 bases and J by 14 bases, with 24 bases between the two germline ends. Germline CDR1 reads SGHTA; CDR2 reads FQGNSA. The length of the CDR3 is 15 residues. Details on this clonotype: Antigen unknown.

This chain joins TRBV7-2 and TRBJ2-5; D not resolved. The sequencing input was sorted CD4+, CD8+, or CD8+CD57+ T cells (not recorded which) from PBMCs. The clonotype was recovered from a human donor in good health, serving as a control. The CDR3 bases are TGTGCCAGCAGCTTACGATCCTCCTGCGAGCAGTCCTTCTACTTC. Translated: CASSLRSSCEQSFYF. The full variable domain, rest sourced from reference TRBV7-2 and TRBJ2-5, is GAGVSQSPSNKVTEKGKDVELRCDPISGHTALYWYRQSLGQGLEFLIYFQGNSAPDKSGLPSDRFSAERTGGSVSTLTIQRTQQEDSAVYLCASSLRSSCEQSFYFGPGTRLLVL.